This T cell receptor (beta chain) appears in the sequencing data of a study of blood T cells in healthy people across ages. Together with a sample-barcoded 5' primer, a J-beta primer mix was included in a second PCR lasting about 6 to 11 cycles. TCRdb used MiXCR to reprocess the 5' RACE reads, holding one entry per CDR3 protein. The sample consists of 1.8 million or so distinct CDR3 sequences, 35% to 50% of them appearing once. The CDR3 has 16 residues. Germline CDR1 and CDR2: LGHNA and YSLEER. V lost 0 bases, J lost 1 base, and 12 bases lay in between. Sequencing used blood. The genes are TRBV4-3 and TRBJ1-2; no reliable D call. The sequence was obtained from a human donor in good health. CDR3 sequence (DNA): TGCGCCAGCAGCCAAGAGCTGACACATCTTAACTATGGCTACACCTTC. Translated: CASSQELTHLNYGYTF.